This TCR beta chain was captured in a study of T cell responses to AZD1222 COVID-19 vaccine. The V gene's germline CDR1 is MNHEY and CDR2 SMNVEV (reference sequence). This CDR3 is built from 15 residues. Germline trimming cut 6 bases from V and 2 bases from J; bases unmatched to any gene: 6. Using immunoSEQ multiplex PCR, the repertoire was profiled, and TCRdb retains in-frame clones only, with some absent. Of 150,000 to 200,000 clones listed, around 94% are singletons. The sequences come from peripheral blood, collected 28 days after the second dose of the MenACWY control vaccine. This TCR came from an adult who received the MenACWY meningococcal vaccine as a control. This chain uses TRBV27 with TRBJ2-1, with 8 bases matching TRBD1. CDR3 loop: CASSSGGSAYNEQFF. In DNA form, the CDR3 reads TGTGCCAGCAGCTCAGGGGGCAGCGCCTACAATGAGCAGTTCTTC.